The rows below give T cell receptor beta chains drawn from one sample of a study of cytomegalovirus exposure and HLA in healthy donors. Clones were read by immunoSEQ multiplex PCR, and TCRdb kept only the in-frame ones, dropping some. Of roughly 110,000 clones in the sample, roughly 68% were seen once. The sequenced sample was PBMCs. Receptor source: a woman aged 25 to 39 in good health and CMV-seronegative. CDR3s include the opening cysteine and the closing phenylalanine or tryptophan. A D gene is named only where the DNA matches it firmly. Where a row states a size, it is once, few, many or the class of an expanded clone; other rows omit it.

clone size	V gene	D gene	J gene	CDR3 protein	CDR3 DNA
once	TRBV29-1	NA	TRBJ1-1	CSVEAHTEAFF	TGCAGCGTTGAGGCCCACACTGAAGCTTTCTTT
few	TRBV19	TRBD1	TRBJ1-1	CASSLTGETEAFF	TGTGCCAGTAGTCTCACAGGGGAGACTGAAGCTTTCTTT
NA	TRBV15	NA	TRBJ1-5	CATSRHASRGNQQPQHF	TGTGCCACCAGCCGCCACGCGTCCAGGGGAAACCAACAGCCCCAGCATTTT
NA	TRBV5-4	TRBD2	TRBJ2-7	CASSGGTSPYEQYF	TGTGCCAGCAGCGGCGGGACTAGCCCCTACGAGCAGTACTTC
NA	TRBV19	NA	TRBJ2-2	CASSIGGKAGELFF	TGTGCCAGTAGTATAGGAGGGAAGGCCGGGGAGCTGTTTTTT
NA	TRBV30	NA	TRBJ1-2	CAWSGLAGDGYTF	TGTGCCTGGAGTGGCTTGGCGGGGGATGGCTACACCTTC
few	TRBV9	TRBD1	TRBJ2-6	CASSFDRAGANVLTF	TGTGCCAGCAGCTTCGACAGGGCCGGGGCCAACGTCCTGACTTTC
few	TRBV10-3	TRBD1	TRBJ1-1	CAISESSGQGNTEAFF	TGTGCCATCAGTGAGAGTTCGGGACAGGGGAACACTGAAGCTTTCTTT
NA	TRBV9	TRBD1	TRBJ2-5	CASSVDGGSGGTQYF	TGTGCCAGCAGCGTAGACGGCGGGTCAGGGGGGACCCAGTACTTC
NA	TRBV9	TRBD1	TRBJ1-1	CASSVTGGPGTEAFF	TGTGCCAGCAGCGTGACAGGGGGCCCGGGCACTGAAGCTTTCTTT
NA	TRBV6-5	TRBD1	TRBJ1-4	CASSYGTGGEKLFF	TGTGCCAGCAGTTACGGGACAGGGGGTGAAAAACTGTTTTTT
NA	TRBV6-5	NA	TRBJ2-3	CASSYSREVTDTQYF	TGTGCCAGCAGTTACTCGCGGGAAGTCACAGATACGCAGTATTTT
NA	TRBV2	NA	TRBJ2-1	CASRISRGTAYNEQFF	TGTGCCAGCAGAATAAGCAGGGGGACTGCCTACAATGAGCAGTTCTTC
NA	TRBV27	NA	TRBJ2-7	CASSLGAPTYEQYF	TGTGCCAGCAGTTTGGGGGCGCCTACCTACGAGCAGTACTTC
few	TRBV6-6	NA	TRBJ2-1	CASSLPPNNEQFF	TGTGCCAGCAGTCTTCCGCCTAATAATGAGCAGTTCTTC
NA	TRBV10-3	TRBD1	TRBJ1-2	CAISPKDRVYGYTF	TGTGCCATCAGCCCGAAAGACAGGGTTTATGGCTACACCTTC
NA	TRBV18	NA	TRBJ1-2	CASSPNSGYGYTF	TGTGCCAGCTCACCGAACAGTGGCTATGGCTACACCTTC
NA	TRBV11-2	NA	TRBJ1-1	CASSFSGETEAFF	TGTGCCAGCAGCTTTTCGGGGGAAACTGAAGCTTTCTTT
medium-sized	TRBV6-6	NA	TRBJ1-1	CASSYTDSTEAFF	TGTGCCAGCAGTTACACCGACAGTACTGAAGCTTTCTTT
few	TRBV29-1	NA	TRBJ2-7	CSAQGDSYEQYF	TGCAGCGCCCAAGGGGACTCCTACGAGCAGTACTTC
once	TRBV10-3	NA	TRBJ1-2	CAISQMRGPTNYGYTF	TGTGCCATCAGTCAAATGAGAGGGCCCACTAACTATGGCTACACCTTC
NA	TRBV30	NA	TRBJ1-2	CAWSTLPVGGGGYTF	TGTGCCTGGAGTACCCTACCCGTGGGAGGGGGTGGCTACACCTTC
NA	TRBV11-2	TRBD1	TRBJ1-1	CASSLGGQGASQVVAFF	TGTGCCAGCAGCTTAGGGGGACAGGGGGCAAGTCAAGTTGTGGCTTTCTTT
once	TRBV7-9	TRBD1	TRBJ1-4	CASSKGTVNEKLFF	TGTGCCAGCAGCAAAGGGACAGTGAATGAAAAACTGTTTTTT